The rows below give T cell receptor beta chains drawn from one sample of a study of beta chain features in type 1 diabetes. The repertoire was sequenced with immunoSEQ multiplex PCR; TCRdb's copy has only in-frame clones and lacks some. The sample has roughly 340,000 clones, roughly 13% seen once; the top ten hold approximately 0.016%. Sequencing was done on a sample of naive CD4+ T cells from blood. The receptors originated from a woman younger than 35 with type 1 diabetes. Both conserved end residues are part of each CDR3. The D gene is left open where the match is weak. Clone size is shown for a subset of rows, as once, few, many or a class of expanded clone.

>.|.|TRBV2|TRBJ2-5
TGTGCCAGCAGTGAAGGAGAGGGAAGTGAGACCCAGTACTTC
CASSEGEGSETQYF
>few|.|TRBV13|TRBJ2-2
TGTGCCAGCAACACCGACTCACGCGCGAACACCGGGGAGCTGTTTTTT
CASNTDSRANTGELFF
>few|TRBD1|TRBV25-1|TRBJ2-1
TGTGCCAGCAGTGAAAGGACAGGGACATACAATGAGCAGTTCTTC
CASSERTGTYNEQFF
>.|TRBD1|TRBV7-9|TRBJ1-2
TGTGCCAGCAGGCCAACAGGGGACTATGGCTACACCTTC
CASRPTGDYGYTF
>few|TRBD2|TRBV19|TRBJ2-3
TGTGCCAGTATCAGGGTAGCGGGAGGGCCATTGGATACGCAGTATTTT
CASIRVAGGPLDTQYF
>.|.|TRBV11-2|TRBJ2-4
TGTGCCAGCAGCCAAGACGGTGTGACAGTCTGGGACATTCAGTACTTC
CASSQDGVTVWDIQYF
>few|TRBD2|TRBV11-3|TRBJ2-2
TGTGCCAGCAGTCCTAGGGAGACTAGCCTAAACACCGGGGAGCTGTTTTTT
CASSPRETSLNTGELFF
>.|TRBD2|TRBV5-6|TRBJ2-1
TGTGCCAGCAGCTTGGTAACTAGCGGGAGAGATGAGCAGTTCTTC
CASSLVTSGRDEQFF
>few|.|TRBV12-5|TRBJ2-2
TGTGCTAGTGGTTTGACACCCGGGACCGGGGAGCTGTTTTTT
CASGLTPGTGELFF
>.|.|TRBV28|TRBJ1-1
TGTGCCAGCAGTTCGTTTCCTGTACAGGGAAGGACTGAAGCTTTCTTT
CASSSFPVQGRTEAFF
>few|.|TRBV7-6|TRBJ2-2
TGTGCCAGCAGCTCCGGGGAAAACACCGGGGAGCTGTTTTTT
CASSSGENTGELFF
>few|.|TRBV19|TRBJ1-1
TGTGCCAGTACCGCGTTAAACACTGAAGCTTTCTTT
CASTALNTEAFF
>.|TRBD2|TRBV5-4|TRBJ2-5
TGTGCCAGCAGCTTAAAGCGGGAGGGCCGGGAGACCCAGTACTTC
CASSLKREGRETQYF
>.|TRBD1|TRBV25-1|TRBJ2-7
TGTGCCATCCGGATTTCCCGGGACAGGGATTTGGACGAGCAGTACTTC
CAIRISRDRDLDEQYF
>.|TRBD2|TRBV28|TRBJ2-1
TGTGCCAGCAGTTCCCTCGGGACTAGCGGGACCGATGAGCAGTTCTTC
CASSSLGTSGTDEQFF
>.|.|TRBV9|TRBJ2-5
TGTGCCAGCAGCGTAGCCCCGCAAGAGACCCAGTACTTC
CASSVAPQETQYF
>few|TRBD2|TRBV6-1|TRBJ2-5
TGTGCCAGCAACGCAGCGGGATGGGAGACCCAGTACTTC
CASNAAGWETQYF
>.|.|TRBV11-2|TRBJ1-1
TGTGCCAGCAGCCTAGTTAGGGAGGGGGAGGCTTTCTTT
CASSLVREGEAFF
>once|.|TRBV27|TRBJ2-7
TGTGCCAGCAGTTTCACGCCTAGCGCCTACGAGCAGTACTTC
CASSFTPSAYEQYF
>.|TRBD2|TRBV28|TRBJ2-3
TGTGCCAGCAGTTTATGGCTAGCGGGGAGCACAGATACGCAGTATTTT
CASSLWLAGSTDTQYF
>few|TRBD1|TRBV30|TRBJ1-1
TGTGCCTGGAGTGTAGAGGGACAGGGGGGACCGAACACTGAAGCTTTCTTT
CAWSVEGQGGPNTEAFF
>.|.|TRBV28|TRBJ2-7
TGTGCCAGCAGTTTGGTTGGGCCGCGCTCCTACGAGCAGTACTTC
CASSLVGPRSYEQYF
>few|.|TRBV14|TRBJ1-5
TGTGCCAGCAGCCAAGGGGGCAGGGGCAATCAGCCCCAGCATTTT
CASSQGGRGNQPQHF
>few|TRBD2|TRBV5-1|TRBJ2-7
TGCGCCAGCAGCCTACTAGCGGGAGATTCCTACGAGCAGTACTTC
CASSLLAGDSYEQYF
>few|TRBD2|TRBV7-7|TRBJ2-5
TGTGCCAGCAGCCGAACCGTCGGGATAGCGGGAGGGGAGACCCAGTACTTC
CASSRTVGIAGGETQYF
>few|.|TRBV5-6|TRBJ1-5
TGTGCCAGCAGTCCAGGGAGGCATCAGCCCCAGCATTTT
CASSPGRHQPQHF
>few|.|TRBV2|TRBJ2-3
TGTGCCAGCGGATGGGGGAGGGATACGCAGTATTTT
CASGWGRDTQYF
>few|.|TRBV27|TRBJ1-5
TGTGCCACCCGACCCCTGAGACGGGACAATCAGCCCCAGCATTTT
CATRPLRRDNQPQHF
>few|TRBD2|TRBV5-4|TRBJ2-7
TGTGCCAGCAGCTTTTCGCCGGGACTAGCCGGTTACGAGCAGTACTTC
CASSFSPGLAGYEQYF
>.|.|TRBV9|TRBJ2-5
TGTGCCAGCAGCGGAGGAGAGACCCAGTACTTC
CASSGGETQYF
>.|.|TRBV7-9|TRBJ2-1
TGTGCCAGCAGCTTAGGAGAAAGGGGTGAGCAGTTCTTC
CASSLGERGEQFF
>.|.|TRBV20-1|TRBJ2-7
TGCAGTGTTGACAGCTACGAGCAGTACTTC
CSVDSYEQYF
>.|.|TRBV5-1|TRBJ2-4
TGCGCCAGCAGCTTTTCCCCAGAGGGGGGGTTTCAGTACTTC
CASSFSPEGGFQYF
>.|.|TRBV27|TRBJ1-4
TGTGCCAGCAGTTCCCGGGGTCCTAATGAAAAACTGTTTTTT
CASSSRGPNEKLFF
>few|.|TRBV7-8|TRBJ2-5
TGTGCCAGCATCACCCCAGGGCGGAAAGAGACCCAGTACTTC
CASITPGRKETQYF
>few|TRBD1|TRBV7-7|TRBJ2-5
TGTGCCAGCAGCTTCGGGACAGGGGGCCAAGAGACCCAGTACTTC
CASSFGTGGQETQYF
>few|TRBD2|TRBV11-2|TRBJ2-3
TGTGCCAGCAGCTCCCCCCGGGGAGGGATGAACACAGATACGCAGTATTTT
CASSSPRGGMNTDTQYF
>once|TRBD1|TRBV4-1|TRBJ2-3
TGCGCCAGCAGCCAAGATGGCACAGGGGGCAAGACAGATACGCAGTATTTT
CASSQDGTGGKTDTQYF
>.|.|TRBV7-3|TRBJ2-3
TGTGCCAGCAGCCTATGGGGCGCGGATACGCAGTATTTT
CASSLWGADTQYF
>few|.|TRBV4-1|TRBJ2-6
TGCGCCAGCAGCCAAGCAGGGTATGAGGCCAACGTCCTGACTTTC
CASSQAGYEANVLTF
>few|.|TRBV10-3|TRBJ2-4
TGTGCCACCGAAGAGAAAAACATTCAGTACTTC
CATEEKNIQYF
>.|.|TRBV21-1|TRBJ1-5
TGTGCCAGCCTGGGACAGCAGAGCTATAGCAATCAGCCCCAGCATTTT
CASLGQQSYSNQPQHF
>few|TRBD1|TRBV19|TRBJ1-1
TGTGCCAGCTCCGGGACAGCAAACACTGAAGCTTTCTTT
CASSGTANTEAFF
>.|.|TRBV7-2|TRBJ1-3
TGTGCCAGTAATTCCCGGGACTCTGGAAACACCATATATTTT
CASNSRDSGNTIYF
>.|.|TRBV18|TRBJ2-7
TGTGCCAGCTCACCATTGGGGTCCAGGGGCTACGAGCAGTACTTC
CASSPLGSRGYEQYF
>.|.|TRBV5-1|TRBJ1-1
TGCGCCAGCAGCGCCGGGACTGAAGCTTTCTTT
CASSAGTEAFF
>.|TRBD1|TRBV5-1|TRBJ2-1
TGCGCCAGCAGCCTCGGGACAGGGGGGGGCAATGAGCAGTTCTTC
CASSLGTGGGNEQFF
>.|.|TRBV5-1|TRBJ2-7
TGCGCCAGCGAAAGGACAGAGGCACCTCAATCCTACGAGCAGTACTTC
CASERTEAPQSYEQYF
>.|.|TRBV7-3|TRBJ2-7
TGTGCCAGCACTCAACCAGCGGCGAGCTCCTACGAGCAGTACTTC
CASTQPAASSYEQYF
>.|TRBD2|TRBV7-6|TRBJ2-1
TGTGCCAGCAGCTTAGAATCTTCGGTAGCGGGCTACAATGAGCAGTTCTTC
CASSLESSVAGYNEQFF
>few|.|TRBV5-1|TRBJ1-1
TGCGCCAGCAGCTTGGGGTCCTATTTGGACACTGAAGCTTTCTTT
CASSLGSYLDTEAFF
>.|.|TRBV29-1|TRBJ2-1
TGCAGCGTGGACGACAGCTACAATGAGCAGTTCTTC
CSVDDSYNEQFF
>.|.|TRBV19|TRBJ1-2
TGTGCCAGCGAGGGAATAGCTAACTATGGCTACACCTTC
CASEGIANYGYTF
>.|TRBD2|TRBV19|TRBJ2-1
TGTGCCACCATGGGACTAGCGGGGTACAATGAGCAGTTCTTC
CATMGLAGYNEQFF